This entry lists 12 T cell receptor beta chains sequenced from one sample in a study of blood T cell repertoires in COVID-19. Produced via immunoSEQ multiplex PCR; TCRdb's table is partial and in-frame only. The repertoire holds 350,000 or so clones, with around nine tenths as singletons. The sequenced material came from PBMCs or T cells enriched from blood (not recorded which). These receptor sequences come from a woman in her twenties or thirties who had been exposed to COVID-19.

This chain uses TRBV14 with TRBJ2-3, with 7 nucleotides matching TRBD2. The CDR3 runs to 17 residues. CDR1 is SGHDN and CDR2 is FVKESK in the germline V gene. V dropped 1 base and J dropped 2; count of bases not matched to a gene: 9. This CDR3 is CASSQVRRESPTDTQYF. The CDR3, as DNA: TGTGCCAGCAGCCAAGTCCGGCGGGAGTCCCCCACAGATACGCAGTATTTT.

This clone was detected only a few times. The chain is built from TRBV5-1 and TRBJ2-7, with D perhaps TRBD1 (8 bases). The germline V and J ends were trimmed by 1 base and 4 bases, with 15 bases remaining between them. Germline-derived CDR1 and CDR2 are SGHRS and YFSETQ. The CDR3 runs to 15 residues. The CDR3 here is CASSLSGTGLYEQYF. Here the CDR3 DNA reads TGCGCCAGCAGCTTGAGCGGGACAGGCCTGTACGAGCAGTACTTC.

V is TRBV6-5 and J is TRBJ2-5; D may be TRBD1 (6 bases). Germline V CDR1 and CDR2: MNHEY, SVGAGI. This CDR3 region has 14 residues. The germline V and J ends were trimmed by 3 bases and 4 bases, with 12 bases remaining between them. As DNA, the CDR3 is TGTGCCAGCAGTTATAGCAGGGGTGGAGAGACCCAGTACTTC. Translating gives CASSYSRGGETQYF.

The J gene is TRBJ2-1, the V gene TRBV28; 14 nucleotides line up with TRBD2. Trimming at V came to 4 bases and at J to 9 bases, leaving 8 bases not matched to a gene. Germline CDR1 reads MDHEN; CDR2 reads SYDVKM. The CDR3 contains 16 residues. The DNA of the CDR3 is TGTGCCAGCAGTTGGGGACTAGCGGGAGTTCTTAGTGAGCAGTTCTTC. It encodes CASSWGLAGVLSEQFF.

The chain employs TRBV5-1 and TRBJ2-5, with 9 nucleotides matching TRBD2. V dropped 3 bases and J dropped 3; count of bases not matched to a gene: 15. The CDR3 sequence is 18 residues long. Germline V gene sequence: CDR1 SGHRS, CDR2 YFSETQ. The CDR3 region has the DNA TGCGCCAGCAGCTCAGAAGCGGGAGGCGGGGGGTTAAAAGAGACCCAGTACTTC. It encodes CASSSEAGGGGLKETQYF.

CDR3 DNA sequence: TGTGCCATCAGTGGGACAGGAGACTCTGGAAACACCATATATTTT. This codes for CAISGTGDSGNTIYF. This chain joins TRBV10-3 and TRBJ1-3; 7 bases are shared with TRBD1. The CDR3 loop spans 15 amino acids. J gave up 0 bases and V 4 bases, and 3 bases lay outside the gene matches. The germline gives CDR1 ENHRY, CDR2 SYGVKD.

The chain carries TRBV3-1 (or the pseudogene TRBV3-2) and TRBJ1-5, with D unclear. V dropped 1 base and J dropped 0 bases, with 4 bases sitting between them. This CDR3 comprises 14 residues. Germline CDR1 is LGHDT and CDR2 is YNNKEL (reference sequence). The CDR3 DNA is TGTGCCAGCAGCCAAGCTTATAGCAATCAGCCCCAGCATTTT. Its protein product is CASSQAYSNQPQHF.

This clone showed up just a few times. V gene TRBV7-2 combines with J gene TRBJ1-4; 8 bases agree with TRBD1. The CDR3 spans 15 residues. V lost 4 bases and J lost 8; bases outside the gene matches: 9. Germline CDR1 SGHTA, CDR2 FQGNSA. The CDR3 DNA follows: TGTGCCAGCAGCTCGACAGGGGCGCCCTTGGAAAAACTGTTTTTT. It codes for CASSSTGAPLEKLFF.

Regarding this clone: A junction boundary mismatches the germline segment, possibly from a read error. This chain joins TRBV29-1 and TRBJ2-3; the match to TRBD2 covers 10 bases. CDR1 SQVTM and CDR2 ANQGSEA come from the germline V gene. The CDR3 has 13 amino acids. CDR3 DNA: TGCAGCGTTGATTTCTCACTAGCGGGAAGAGGGACGTTT. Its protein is CSVDFSLAGRGTF.

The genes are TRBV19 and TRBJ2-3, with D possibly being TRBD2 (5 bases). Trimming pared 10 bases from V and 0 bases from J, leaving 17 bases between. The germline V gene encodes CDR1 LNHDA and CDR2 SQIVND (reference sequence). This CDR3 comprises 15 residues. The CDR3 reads CATTLGRRSTDTQYF. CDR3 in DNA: TGTGCCACTACACTAGGCCGGAGGAGCACAGATACGCAGTATTTT.

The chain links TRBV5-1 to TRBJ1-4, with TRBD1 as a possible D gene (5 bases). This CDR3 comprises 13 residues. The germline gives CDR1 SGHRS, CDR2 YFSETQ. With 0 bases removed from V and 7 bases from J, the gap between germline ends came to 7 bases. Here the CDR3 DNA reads TGCGCCAGCAGCTTGGCAGGGTTTGAAAAACTGTTTTTT. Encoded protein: CASSLAGFEKLFF.

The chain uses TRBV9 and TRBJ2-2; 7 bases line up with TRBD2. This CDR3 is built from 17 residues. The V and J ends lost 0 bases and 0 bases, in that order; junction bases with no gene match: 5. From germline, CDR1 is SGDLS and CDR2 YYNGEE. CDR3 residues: CASSVARTSPNTGELFF. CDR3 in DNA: TGTGCCAGCAGCGTAGCTCGGACTAGTCCGAACACCGGGGAGCTGTTTTTT.